A selection of T cell receptor beta chains follows, all from one sample in a study of persistence of HIV-infected CD4 T cells. Sequenced by immunoSEQ multiplex PCR; TCRdb stores in-frame clones only, minus some. The repertoire includes 35,000 to 45,000 clones, 80% of them detected once, and 1.5% to 2% sits in the top ten. Their antigens are not known. The sample was CD4+ T cells sorted from PBMCs after roughly 18-hour stimulation, taken from a patient who received antiretroviral therapy. The receptors were sampled from an adult man with HIV who was CMV-seropositive. The CDR3 runs from the conserved cysteine through the conserved F or W. D genes are given only for firm matches. For some rows the clone size is stated as once, few or many, or as a class when expanded; others skip it.

V gene: TRBV20-1; clone size: .; J gene: TRBJ1-1; D gene: .; CDR3 DNA: TGCAGTGCTAGTGACCCGGGTTTGAACACTGAAGCTTTCTTT; CDR3 protein: CSASDPGLNTEAFF
V gene: TRBV24-1; clone size: .; J gene: TRBJ2-7; D gene: TRBD1; CDR3 DNA: TGTGCCACCAGTGAGACCTCAGGGGGAATCTACGAGCAGTACTTC; CDR3 protein: CATSETSGGIYEQYF
V gene: TRBV18; clone size: .; J gene: TRBJ2-7; D gene: .; CDR3 DNA: TGTGCCAGCTCACCAGGTTTGTCGCCCTACGAGCAGTACTTC; CDR3 protein: CASSPGLSPYEQYF
V gene: TRBV6-5; clone size: .; J gene: TRBJ1-5; D gene: TRBD1; CDR3 DNA: TGTGCCAGCAGCCAAGACAGGGGCAATCAGCCCCAGCATTTT; CDR3 protein: CASSQDRGNQPQHF
V gene: TRBV5-6; clone size: .; J gene: TRBJ2-7; D gene: TRBD2; CDR3 DNA: TGTGCCAGCAGCTTGGGAGAGGATGGGGGGGCCTACGAGCAGTACTTC; CDR3 protein: CASSLGEDGGAYEQYF
V gene: TRBV5-5; clone size: .; J gene: TRBJ1-5; D gene: TRBD1; CDR3 DNA: TGTGCCAGCAGCGAGGACAGGGGCTTAAGGAGCAATCAGCCCCAGCATTTT; CDR3 protein: CASSEDRGLRSNQPQHF
V gene: TRBV4-2; clone size: once; J gene: TRBJ2-1; D gene: .; CDR3 DNA: TGTGCCAGCAGCCAGGGCGGACAGACATACAATGAGCAGTTCTTC; CDR3 protein: CASSQGGQTYNEQFF
V gene: TRBV7-6; clone size: .; J gene: TRBJ2-1; D gene: .; CDR3 DNA: TGTGCCAGCAGGCGTACAGGGGAGGTCTACAATGAGCAGTTCTTC; CDR3 protein: CASRRTGEVYNEQFF
V gene: TRBV6-5; clone size: few; J gene: TRBJ2-2; D gene: TRBD2; CDR3 DNA: TGTGCCAGCAGTCTGACTAGCGGGGGGATCGGGGAGCTGTTTTTT; CDR3 protein: CASSLTSGGIGELFF
V gene: TRBV7-9; clone size: .; J gene: TRBJ1-4; D gene: .; CDR3 DNA: TGTGCCAGCAGCCCCGAGGCAACTAATGAAAAACTGTTTTTT; CDR3 protein: CASSPEATNEKLFF
V gene: TRBV18; clone size: .; J gene: TRBJ1-2; D gene: TRBD1; CDR3 DNA: TGTGCCAGCTCACCACTCCTACAGGGGATTGGAAATGGCTACACCTTC; CDR3 protein: CASSPLLQGIGNGYTF
V gene: TRBV7-2; clone size: once; J gene: TRBJ2-3; D gene: .; CDR3 DNA: TGTGCCAGCAGCTTAGTAGTAGCAGGCACAGATACGCAGTATTTT; CDR3 protein: CASSLVVAGTDTQYF
V gene: TRBV3-1/TRBV3-2; clone size: once; J gene: TRBJ2-1; D gene: .; CDR3 DNA: TGTGCCAGCAGCCAATCGTACGGCGGCGAGTTCTTC; CDR3 protein: CASSQSYGGEFF
V gene: TRBV27; clone size: .; J gene: TRBJ2-3; D gene: TRBD1; CDR3 DNA: TGTGCCAGCAGTCCGGGCCGGGACAGGGCGATTAGCACAGATACGCAGTATTTT; CDR3 protein: CASSPGRDRAISTDTQYF
V gene: TRBV3-1/TRBV3-2; clone size: .; J gene: TRBJ1-2; D gene: .; CDR3 DNA: TGTGCCAGCAGCCAAGAGCAGCTGAACTATGGCTACACCTTC; CDR3 protein: CASSQEQLNYGYTF
V gene: TRBV5-5; clone size: .; J gene: TRBJ1-6; D gene: .; CDR3 DNA: TGTGCCAGCAGCCGGGGGGACGGGACATCCTCACCCCTCCACTTT; CDR3 protein: CASSRGDGTSSPLHF
V gene: TRBV10-2; clone size: .; J gene: TRBJ2-7; D gene: .; CDR3 DNA: TGCGCCAGCAGTGAGGGGGGCAGGGCGCTCTACGAGCAGTACTTC; CDR3 protein: CASSEGGRALYEQYF
V gene: TRBV6-5; clone size: .; J gene: TRBJ1-6; D gene: .; CDR3 DNA: TGTGCCAGCAGTCAGGGGTCCCCACCCCTCCACTTT; CDR3 protein: CASSQGSPPLHF
V gene: TRBV5-4; clone size: few; J gene: TRBJ1-6; D gene: TRBD1; CDR3 DNA: TGTGCCAGCAGCCGGGACAGAGATAATTCACCCCTCCACTTT; CDR3 protein: CASSRDRDNSPLHF
V gene: TRBV7-3; clone size: .; J gene: TRBJ2-3; D gene: TRBD2; CDR3 DNA: TGTGCCAGCAGCTCCGGACTAGCGGGGACAGATACGCAGTATTTT; CDR3 protein: CASSSGLAGTDTQYF
V gene: TRBV3-1/TRBV3-2; clone size: once; J gene: TRBJ2-1; D gene: TRBD2; CDR3 DNA: TGTGCCAGCAGCGCCTTCCTGACTAGCGGGGGGACGTACAATGAGCAGTTCTTC; CDR3 protein: CASSAFLTSGGTYNEQFF
V gene: TRBV18; clone size: .; J gene: TRBJ2-5; D gene: TRBD2; CDR3 DNA: TGTGCCAGCTCACCAGGACTAGCGACAGAGACCCAGTACTTC; CDR3 protein: CASSPGLATETQYF
V gene: TRBV28; clone size: once; J gene: TRBJ1-5; D gene: .; CDR3 DNA: TGTGCCTCGCGGGGGGATAGCAATCAGCCCCAGCATTTT; CDR3 protein: CASRGDSNQPQHF
V gene: TRBV27; clone size: few; J gene: TRBJ1-1; D gene: .; CDR3 DNA: TGTGCCAGCACCAAAAGGGGGGGTACCAACACTGAAGCTTTCTTT; CDR3 protein: CASTKRGGTNTEAFF
V gene: TRBV5-5; clone size: once; J gene: TRBJ1-5; D gene: TRBD1; CDR3 DNA: TGTGCCAGCAGCGGGGACAGGGGTAATCAGCCCCAGCATTTT; CDR3 protein: CASSGDRGNQPQHF
V gene: TRBV6-6; clone size: .; J gene: TRBJ1-5; D gene: .; CDR3 DNA: TGTGCCAGCAGGGGCGGGGGGGTTGGTAATCAGCCCCAGCATTTT; CDR3 protein: CASRGGGVGNQPQHF
V gene: TRBV12-3/TRBV12-4; clone size: .; J gene: TRBJ2-1; D gene: .; CDR3 DNA: TGTGCCAGCAGTACGGCGAGTGAGCAGTTCTTC; CDR3 protein: CASSTASEQFF
V gene: TRBV19; clone size: .; J gene: TRBJ1-6; D gene: .; CDR3 DNA: TGTGCCAGTAGTCCCCGGACAAGCAATTCACCCCTCCACTTT; CDR3 protein: CASSPRTSNSPLHF
V gene: TRBV5-4; clone size: .; J gene: TRBJ2-2; D gene: .; CDR3 DNA: TGTGCCAGCAGCTTGGGTCCAGGGAGGACCGGGGAGCTGTTTTTT; CDR3 protein: CASSLGPGRTGELFF
V gene: TRBV6-6; clone size: .; J gene: TRBJ2-1; D gene: TRBD1; CDR3 DNA: TGTGCCAGCAGTTTTACGGGACAGTTACAGGGGGAGCAGTTCTTC; CDR3 protein: CASSFTGQLQGEQFF
V gene: TRBV12-3/TRBV12-4; clone size: .; J gene: TRBJ1-6; D gene: .; CDR3 DNA: TGTGCCAGCAGCACGAGCTATAATTCACCCCTCCACTTT; CDR3 protein: CASSTSYNSPLHF
V gene: TRBV7-8; clone size: .; J gene: TRBJ1-6; D gene: TRBD1; CDR3 DNA: TGTGCCAGCAGCTTAGGGACAGGGGACTCACCCCTCCACTTT; CDR3 protein: CASSLGTGDSPLHF
V gene: TRBV9; clone size: .; J gene: TRBJ2-3; D gene: .; CDR3 DNA: TGTGCCAGCAGCGTGGCGGGGGCGGGAGATACGCAGTATTTT; CDR3 protein: CASSVAGAGDTQYF
V gene: TRBV6-5; clone size: .; J gene: TRBJ1-1; D gene: .; CDR3 DNA: TGTGCCAGCAGTCTACGACAGAACACTGAAGCTTTCTTT; CDR3 protein: CASSLRQNTEAFF
V gene: TRBV5-1; clone size: .; J gene: TRBJ2-7; D gene: TRBD1; CDR3 DNA: TGCGCCAGCAGCGCCGGACAGGTTGGGGACGAGCAGTACTTC; CDR3 protein: CASSAGQVGDEQYF
V gene: TRBV27; clone size: .; J gene: TRBJ2-5; D gene: .; CDR3 DNA: TGTGCCAGCAGGGCGGGACAGACGTACCAAGAGACCCAGTACTTC; CDR3 protein: CASRAGQTYQETQYF
V gene: TRBV9; clone size: .; J gene: TRBJ1-3; D gene: .; CDR3 DNA: TGTGCCAGCAGCGTAGACCATGGAGGGACTGGAAACACCATATATTTT; CDR3 protein: CASSVDHGGTGNTIYF
V gene: TRBV9; clone size: .; J gene: TRBJ2-1; D gene: TRBD1; CDR3 DNA: TGTGCCAGCAGCGCCTCGACAGGGTTGCAGCAGTTCTTC; CDR3 protein: CASSASTGLQQFF
V gene: TRBV5-1; clone size: .; J gene: TRBJ1-6; D gene: .; CDR3 DNA: TGCGCCAGCAGCTTAGAGGGCGGTCAAATTCAATCCCTCCACTTT; CDR3 protein: CASSLEGGQIQSLHF
V gene: TRBV5-1; clone size: few; J gene: TRBJ2-2; D gene: .; CDR3 DNA: TGCGCCAGCAGCGCCGACGGTACCGGGGAGCTGTTTTTT; CDR3 protein: CASSADGTGELFF
V gene: TRBV29-1; clone size: .; J gene: TRBJ2-1; D gene: .; CDR3 DNA: TGCAGCGTTGAAGAATCCTACAATGAGCAGTTCTTC; CDR3 protein: CSVEESYNEQFF